These 15 T cell receptor beta chains were sequenced from one sample in a study of response to subunit inactivated influenza vaccine. TCRdb reprocessed the RT-PCR reads via MiXCR and lists one record per CDR3 protein. The sample lists approximately 570,000 distinct CDR3 sequences, approximately 7.1% occurring once. Specimen: PBMCs from blood, collected 23 to 25 months after vaccination. The receptors originated from a man aged 45 to 75 who received an inactivated influenza vaccine.

The chain has TRBV5-5 and TRBJ1-5; D is ambiguous. The CDR3 runs 14 residues. Germline loops: CDR1 SGHKS, CDR2 YYEKEE (reference sequence). V was shortened by 2 bases and J by 0 bases, with 6 bases between the two germline ends. As DNA, the CDR3 is TGTGCCAGCAGCTTCGGCTATAGCAATCAGCCCCAGCATTTT. Its translation: CASSFGYSNQPQHF. The entire variable domain, with the rest obtained from reference TRBV5-5 and TRBJ1-5, is as follows: DAGVTQSPTHLIKTRGQQVTLRCSPISGHKSVSWYQQVLGQGPQFIFQYYEKEERGRGNFPDRFSARQFPNYSSELNVNALLLGDSALYLCASSFGYSNQPQHFGDGTRLSIL.

The chain has TRBV9 and TRBJ1-6; D may be TRBD1 (5 bases). Germline values: CDR1 SGDLS, CDR2 YYNGEE. The CDR3 totals 14 residues. Between the trimmed V and J ends, which lost 3 bases and 10 bases, there was a span of 14 bases. The chain's CDR3 is CASSDTVAGSPLHF. The CDR3 DNA is TGTGCCAGCAGCGATACAGTCGCAGGGTCACCCCTCCACTTT.

The rearrangement uses TRBV29-1 and TRBJ2-7; 7 nucleotides agree with TRBD1. Germline assignment: CDR1 SQVTM and CDR2 ANQGSEA. V shed 6 bases, J shed 2 bases, and the junction held 4 bases outside the gene matches. The CDR3 sequence is 12 residues long. CDR3 DNA sequence: TGCAGCGTCGTGGGACAGACCTACGAGCAGTACTTC. It yields the protein CSVVGQTYEQYF.

This clonotype appeared a few times. The rearrangement joins TRBV7-9 to TRBJ1-6; D remains ambiguous. V dropped 2 bases and J dropped 7 bases, with 12 bases sitting between them. Germline V gene sequence: CDR1 SEHNR, CDR2 FQNEAQ (reference sequence). This CDR3 region has 15 residues. The CDR3 loop is CASSLMADANSPLHF. The CDR3 region has the DNA TGTGCCAGCAGCTTAATGGCAGACGCCAATTCACCCCTCCACTTT.

The chain joins TRBV6-2 or TRBV6-3 to TRBJ1-2, with 8 nucleotides matching TRBD1. There are 15 residues in the CDR3. V shed 5 bases, J shed 4 bases, and the junction held 9 bases outside the gene matches. Germline values: CDR1 MNHEY, CDR2 SVGEGT. Here the CDR3 DNA reads TGTGCCAGCAGTCCCGGACAGGGACTTGTCTATGGCTACACCTTC. Translation gives CASSPGQGLVYGYTF.

This clonotype came up a few times. The CDR3 DNA is TGCAGTGCTAGAGATTTTAGCTTAGGGGGATCGAACACTGAAGCTTTCTTT. This gives the protein CSARDFSLGGSNTEAFF. The chain carries TRBV20-1 and TRBJ1-1; possibly TRBD1 for D (6 bases). V lost 0 bases and J 1 base, leaving 18 bases between the germline ends. The germline V gene has CDR1 DFQATT and CDR2 SNEGSKA (reference sequence). This CDR3 spans 17 amino acids.

This clonotype occurred many times. V gene TRBV27 combines with J gene TRBJ2-1; D gene uncertain. The germline V gene has CDR1 MNHEY and CDR2 SMNVEV (reference sequence). The CDR3 covers 13 residues. The V end lost 6 bases, the J end lost 1 base, and 7 bases lay between the germline ends. The CDR3 coding sequence is TGTGCCAGCAGGGCTGGATCCTACAATGAGCAGTTCTTC. Its translation is CASRAGSYNEQFF.

This clonotype was counted between two and nine times. The J gene is TRBJ1-3, the V gene TRBV20-1; unclear D gene. The CDR3 runs to 14 residues. CDR1 DFQATT and CDR2 SNEGSKA come from the germline V gene (reference sequence). V lost 3 bases and J 0 bases, leaving 9 bases between the germline ends. The CDR3 nucleotides read TGCAGTGCTAGGGACCGTCACTCTGGAAACACCATATATTTT. It encodes CSARDRHSGNTIYF.

The chain employs TRBV5-1 and TRBJ2-1; 8 nucleotides match TRBD2. V lost 3 bases to trimming and J lost 0 bases; unmatched junction nucleotides: 5. CDR3 size: 16 residues. In germline, CDR1 is SGHRS, CDR2 YFSETQ. CDR3 nucleotides: TGCGCCAGCAGCTCTAGCGGGTCAAGCTCCTACAATGAGCAGTTCTTC. Translation gives CASSSSGSSSYNEQFF.

This clonotype was observed a few times. The chain is built from TRBV5-1 and TRBJ2-7; 7 nucleotides match TRBD1. Germline loops: CDR1 SGHRS, CDR2 YFSETQ. Trimming removed 0 bases from V and 7 bases from J; junction bases left unmatched: 7. The length of the CDR3 is 14 residues. The CDR3 loop is CASSLGKGAEEQYF. The DNA for the CDR3 is TGCGCCAGCAGCTTGGGAAAGGGGGCTGAGGAGCAGTACTTC.

This chain uses TRBV6-6 with TRBJ2-1; 9 positions match TRBD2. V lost 2 bases to trimming and J lost 10 bases; unmatched junction nucleotides: 3. The CDR3 sequence is 13 residues long. CDR1 and CDR2 (germline): MNHNY, SVGAGI (reference sequence). CDR3 region: CASSYVLAGEQFF. DNA of the CDR3: TGTGCCAGCAGTTACGTGCTAGCGGGGGAGCAGTTCTTC.

There are a few counts of this clonotype. This rearrangement joins TRBV29-1 to TRBJ2-3; D is unresolved. V dropped 1 base and J dropped 4 bases, with 9 bases sitting between them. This CDR3 is built from 13 residues. Germline assignment: CDR1 SQVTM and CDR2 ANQGSEA. The chain's CDR3 is CSVEVDLPDTQYF. The CDR3 nucleotides are TGCAGCGTTGAAGTAGATTTACCAGATACGCAGTATTTT.

This sequence joins TRBV4-3 and TRBJ2-7; 13 bases align to TRBD2. The J segment lost 4 bases and the V segment lost 1 base, leaving 4 bases of the junction unmatched. The CDR3 has 16 residues. CDR1 is LGHNA and CDR2 is YSLEER in the germline V gene. The CDR3 loop is CASSQVLAGGPYEQYF. CDR3 DNA sequence: TGCGCCAGCAGCCAAGTACTAGCGGGAGGGCCTTACGAGCAGTACTTC.

This clonotype has only a few counts. V usage is TRBV18 and J usage is TRBJ2-3, with D possibly being TRBD2 (6 bases). The V end lost 1 base, the J end lost 0 bases, and 14 bases lay between the germline ends. Germline assignment: CDR1 KGHSH and CDR2 LQKENI. There are 17 residues in the CDR3. CDR3 sequence: CASSPRRSAGSTDTQYF. The CDR3 bases are TGTGCCAGCTCACCACGGCGCTCGGCGGGGAGCACAGATACGCAGTATTTT.

This clonotype showed up many times. The chain carries TRBV20-1 and TRBJ2-2, with D perhaps matching TRBD1 or TRBD2 (5 bases each). CDR3 size: 14 residues. Trimming stripped 3 bases from V and 6 bases from J, with 14 bases between. Per the germline V gene, CDR1 is DFQATT and CDR2 is SNEGSKA (reference sequence). In nucleotides, the CDR3 is TGCAGTGCTAGTTTCCAACGGGGCGCCGGGGAGCTGTTTTTT. Translation gives CSASFQRGAGELFF.